This passage covers 24 T cell receptor beta chains from one sample sequenced in a study of cytomegalovirus exposure and HLA in healthy donors. PCR was performed using 60 Vbeta and 13 Jbeta primers. The table came from immunoSEQ multiplex PCR; TCRdb's copy has only in-frame clones and leaves some out. The table for this sample gives approximately 140,000 clones. The sample comprised PBMCs. These receptors all come from a man aged 35-49 years in good health and CMV-seronegative.

The V and J genes are TRBV7-9 and TRBJ2-2; D is ambiguous. Germline CDR1 and CDR2: SEHNR and FQNEAQ (reference sequence). There are 11 residues in the CDR3. Trimming pared 7 bases from V and 6 bases from J, leaving 6 bases between. The CDR3 DNA follows: TGTGCCAGCAAGAGGTCCGGGGAGCTGTTTTTT. Amino acids: CASKRSGELFF.

This sequence joins TRBV29-1 and TRBJ1-1; 7 bases map to TRBD1. Germline CDR1 and CDR2: SQVTM and ANQGSEA. This CDR3 comprises 14 residues. The CDR3 nucleotides are TGCACCGTAATTAGAACCTCAGGGGGCACTGAAGCTTTCTTT. It codes for CTVIRTSGGTEAFF.

DNA of the CDR3: TGTGCCAGCAGCGTAGATGGCCGACCGGGTGGGACCCAGTACTTC. Encoded protein: CASSVDGRPGGTQYF. This chain uses TRBV9 with TRBJ2-5; D is unclear. Germline values: CDR1 SGDLS, CDR2 YYNGEE. V was clipped by 0 bases and J by 7 bases, with 16 bases between them. CDR3 length: 15 amino acids.

V gene TRBV7-3 combines with J gene TRBJ1-1; no clear D gene. Trimming pared 2 bases from V and 1 base from J, leaving 8 bases between. The CDR3 loop spans 14 amino acids. Germline V gene sequence: CDR1 SGHTA, CDR2 FQGTGA. CDR3 bases: TGTGCCAGCAGCTTAGGGCCCCAGAACACTGAAGCTTTCTTT. This codes for CASSLGPQNTEAFF.

The chain recombines TRBV12-5 with TRBJ1-1; a possible D gene is TRBD1 (5 bases). The CDR3 runs to 15 residues. In germline, CDR1 is LGHNT, CDR2 FRNRAP. V was cut by 0 bases and J by 5 bases, with 13 bases left in between. The CDR3 DNA is TGTGCTAGTGGTTTGGTAATGGGGCGGGGTACTGAAGCTTTCTTT. Protein product: CASGLVMGRGTEAFF.

The J gene is TRBJ1-1, the V gene TRBV4-2; 8 nucleotides agree with TRBD1. Losses at the gene ends were 1 base for V and 11 bases for J; bases not matched to a gene: 12. Per germline, CDR1 LGHNA and CDR2 YNFKEQ. The length of the CDR3 is 15 residues. CDR3 nucleotides: TGTGCCAGCAGCCAAGGGACAGGGTCTCAAGGCGCGGCTTTCTTT. Protein sequence: CASSQGTGSQGAAFF.

The chain combines TRBV9 with TRBJ2-5, with 7 bases fitting TRBD2. CDR1 and CDR2 (germline): SGDLS, YYNGEE. This CDR3 has 15 residues. V was clipped by 0 bases and J by 4 bases; unmatched bases: 6. This CDR3 reads CASSVEAERGETQYF. The CDR3 DNA follows: TGTGCCAGCAGCGTAGAAGCGGAGCGGGGAGAGACCCAGTACTTC.

The gene calls are TRBV7-2 and TRBJ1-5, with D possibly TRBD1 on 5 matching bases. CDR1 and CDR2 from the germline V gene are SGHTA and FQGNSA. The germline V and J ends were trimmed by 1 base and 5 bases, with 9 bases remaining between them. The CDR3 extends over 14 amino acids. The CDR3 region is CASSLEGSYQPQHF. Here the CDR3 DNA reads TGTGCCAGCAGCTTAGAGGGGTCCTATCAGCCCCAGCATTTT. Supplemented by reference TRBV7-2 and TRBJ1-5, the full variable domain reads GAGVSQSPSNKVTEKGKDVELRCDPISGHTALYWYRQSLGQGLEFLIYFQGNSAPDKSGLPSDRFSAERTGGSVSTLTIQRTQQEDSAVYLCASSLEGSYQPQHFGDGTRLSIL.

CDR3 sequence (DNA): TGTGCCAGCAGTTGGTGGAGCAACTATGGCTACACCTTC. Translating it yields CASSWWSNYGYTF. This chain uses TRBV6-5 with TRBJ1-2; D gene ambiguous. Trimming left V 4 bases short and J 2 bases short, with 8 bases between. This CDR3 region has 13 residues. Germline assignment: CDR1 MNHEY and CDR2 SVGAGI.

The chain joins TRBV11-2 to TRBJ2-5, with TRBD2 matching over 8 bases. The CDR3 covers 16 residues. CDR1 and CDR2 (germline): SGHAT, FQNNGV. V trimming: 1 base; J trimming: 1 base; junction bases outside the gene matches: 5. The CDR3, as DNA: TGTGCCAGCAGCTTAGGGGTAGCGGGGCCCCAAGAGACCCAGTACTTC. It yields the protein CASSLGVAGPQETQYF.

J is TRBJ1-2 and V is TRBV18; 10 bases are shared with TRBD1. Germline CDR1 reads KGHSH; CDR2 reads LQKENI. This CDR3 is 18 amino acids long. Losses at the gene ends were 0 bases for V and 8 bases for J; bases not matched to a gene: 15. The CDR3 protein is CASSPPVARQGAHEGYTF. The CDR3 bases are TGTGCCAGCTCACCACCTGTAGCACGACAGGGGGCGCATGAAGGCTACACCTTC.

The J gene is TRBJ1-2, the V gene TRBV19, with a tentative D call TRBD1 (6 bases). The CDR3 sequence is 13 residues long. Between the trimmed V and J ends, which lost 11 bases and 6 bases, there was a span of 19 bases. Germline-derived CDR1 and CDR2 are LNHDA and SQIVND (reference sequence). This CDR3 reads CALVTLDRDGYTF. The DNA for the CDR3 is TGTGCCTTAGTTACCCTGGACAGAGATGGCTACACCTTC.

The V and J genes are TRBV7-9 and TRBJ1-1, with TRBD1 matching 8 bases. J was trimmed by 7 bases and V by 4 bases; bases with no gene match: 11. The length of the CDR3 is 15 residues. The germline gives CDR1 SEHNR, CDR2 FQNEAQ (reference sequence). CDR3 in amino acids: CASSSDRGVGIEAFF. The CDR3 coding sequence is TGTGCCAGCAGCTCCGACAGGGGCGTGGGTATTGAAGCTTTCTTT.

The genes are TRBV5-1 and TRBJ1-1, with D tentatively TRBD1 (5 bases). Germline lookup yields CDR1 SGHRS and CDR2 YFSETQ. Trimming removed 4 bases from V and 11 bases from J, with 15 bases in between. The CDR3 length is 12 residues. The CDR3 region has the DNA TGCGCCAGCAGCGAAAGCGGGACTCTTGCTTTCTTT. Its translation is CASSESGTLAFF.

The chain links TRBV10-2 to TRBJ2-7; 7 bases are a match to TRBD2. The CDR3 is 15 amino acids. The V gene's germline CDR1 is WSHSY and CDR2 SAAADI. The ends lost 8 bases at V and 0 bases at J; junction bases unmatched: 10. DNA of the CDR3: TGCGCCAGCTCCTCCCTCGGGGGGTTCTCCTACGAGCAGTACTTC. Protein: CASSSLGGFSYEQYF.

Points on this clone: Because the CDR3 is missing its conserved closing phenylalanine or tryptophan, this is likely a read error. The J gene is TRBJ2-7, the V gene TRBV5-6; 7 positions agree with TRBD1. CDR3 length equals 14 residues. The germline V gene encodes CDR1 SGHDT and CDR2 YYEEEE. The ends lost 4 bases at V and 3 bases at J; junction bases unmatched: 7. The CDR3 nucleotides read TGTGCCAGCAGCGCCGGACAGGTTGGCTACGAGCAGTACTCC. Its protein is CASSAGQVGYEQYS.

The rearrangement uses TRBV28 and TRBJ1-6; weak D call: TRBD1 (6 bases). The CDR3 extends over 14 amino acids. The germline gives CDR1 MDHEN, CDR2 SYDVKM. The ends were cut back, 6 bases at V and 7 bases at J, with 13 bases in the middle. CDR3 sequence (DNA): TGTGCCAGCAGCCCCGGACAGCAGAATTCACCCCTCCACTTT. It translates to CASSPGQQNSPLHF.

V gene TRBV11-2 combines with J gene TRBJ2-3; TRBD2 matches 7 bases. V was pared by 1 base and J by 4 bases, with 5 bases of the junction left unmatched. CDR1 is SGHAT and CDR2 is FQNNGV in the germline V gene. The CDR3 consists of 15 residues. In DNA form, the CDR3 reads TGTGCCAGCAGCTTAGTGGCGGGGGAGGCAGATACGCAGTATTTT. It is translated as CASSLVAGEADTQYF.

The chain joins TRBV6-5 to TRBJ2-5, with 9 positions matching TRBD1. The CDR3 extends over 13 amino acids. J gave up 5 bases and V 6 bases, and 4 bases lay outside the gene matches. Germline V CDR1 and CDR2: MNHEY, SVGAGI. The CDR3 loop is CASRGQGEETQYF. In DNA, the CDR3 is TGTGCCAGCAGGGGACAGGGAGAGGAGACCCAGTACTTC.

The CDR3 spells CASSPTLSELRAEAFF. CDR3 in DNA: TGTGCCAGCAGCCCGACCCTTTCTGAATTACGGGCTGAAGCTTTCTTT. The chain is built from TRBV7-2 and TRBJ1-1, with unresolved D. The V and J ends lost 5 bases and 6 bases respectively, with 22 bases between them. Per the germline V gene, CDR1 is SGHTA and CDR2 is FQGNSA. The CDR3 extends over 16 amino acids.

This rearrangement joins TRBV27 to TRBJ2-1, with TRBD2 identical over 8 bases. Germline lookup yields CDR1 MNHEY and CDR2 SMNVEV (reference sequence). The CDR3 has 13 amino acids. J gave up 7 bases and V 6 bases, and 5 bases lay outside the gene matches. CDR3 protein: CASRPSGGNEQFF. Here the CDR3 DNA reads TGTGCCAGCAGACCCTCGGGGGGGAATGAGCAGTTCTTC.

As concerns this clone: A read error may produce the germline difference seen at one junction end. V usage is TRBV19 and J usage is TRBJ2-7, with 9 bases fitting TRBD1. Germline-derived CDR1 and CDR2 are LNHDA and SQIVND (reference sequence). The CDR3 has 14 amino acids. The CDR3 DNA reads as TGTGCCAGTAGTACCCAAAATAGACAGGGGGAGCGGTACTTC. This encodes CASSTQNRQGERYF.

The rearrangement joins TRBV28 to TRBJ2-5; D unclear. Trimming took 6 bases from V and 2 from J, leaving 16 bases between them. Germline-derived CDR1 and CDR2 are MDHEN and SYDVKM. This CDR3 contains 15 residues. CDR3 amino acids: CASSTLELLQETQYF. CDR3 DNA: TGTGCCAGCAGCACCCTAGAACTCTTGCAAGAGACCCAGTACTTC. The full variable domain, completed using reference TRBV28 and TRBJ2-5, is DVKVTQSSRYLVKRTGEKVFLECVQDMDHENMFWYRQDPGLGLRLIYFSYDVKMKEKGDIPEGYSVSREKKERFSLILESASTNQTSMYLCASSTLELLQETQYFGPGTRLLVL.

This chain links TRBV10-3 with TRBJ2-3, with D possibly matching TRBD2 (6 bases). The CDR3 consists of 16 residues. Germline CDR1 and CDR2: ENHRY and SYGVKD. The ends were cut back, 0 bases at V and 5 bases at J, with 15 bases in the middle. For the CDR3, the DNA is TGTGCCATCAGTGAGTCGGTTGACGGGGGTGTAGATACGCAGTATTTT. It specifies CAISESVDGGVDTQYF.